This T cell receptor beta chain emerged from a study of shared clonotypes between healthy human individuals. It was CD45RO-negative cells, positively selected for CCR7, that made up naive CD8 cells, with terminally differentiated effector memory CD45RA+ cells excluded. Free of recent acute infections or vaccinations, the donors were healthy HIV-negative adults. Details on this clone: The antigen is undetermined.

J lost 7 bases, V lost 1 base, and 6 bases had no gene match. Germline V gives CDR1 GTSNPN, CDR2 SVGIG (reference sequence). The CDR3 loop spans 13 amino acids. On sorted subsets, replicate PCRs used approximately 190 ng DNA, or tens of thousands of T cell genomes. Clones were sequenced by immunoSEQ multiplex PCR, and TCRdb holds only the in-frame ones, with some missing. Found here are about 1,800,000 clones, about 95% of them singletons; the top ten hold 1% to 1.5%. Broader study findings: The sharing of 4.5% to 5.5% of naive CD4 clonotypes was seen across a handful of donors.

This TCR came from a man between 18 and 35 years old in good health. The material sequenced was naive CD8+ T cells sorted from blood. The V call is TRBV30, the J call TRBJ2-7, with 8 bases identical to TRBD1. In DNA form, the CDR3 reads TGTGCCTGGAGTGCGACAGGGGATGGGGAGCAGTACTTC. This gives the protein CAWSATGDGEQYF.